The rows below give T cell receptor beta chains drawn from one sample of a study of early stage breast cancer tumors. The method was immunoSEQ multiplex PCR; TCRdb's version includes in-frame clones alone and lacks a portion of them. Of fewer than 70,000 clones listed, 80% are singletons. The sequencing sample was made of blood. The receptors originated from a person aged 35-55 years with breast cancer. Both conserved end residues are part of each CDR3. D genes are given only for firm matches. Clone size is stated in some rows and not others, as once, few, many or a class when expanded.

D: TRBD1
size: NA
V: TRBV7-9
J: TRBJ2-1
CDR3: CASTSTGIYNEQFF
DNA: TGTGCCAGCACCTCGACAGGGATTTACAATGAGCAGTTCTTC

D: NA
size: NA
V: TRBV6-1
J: TRBJ2-2
CDR3: CASSGQANTGELFF
DNA: TGTGCCAGCAGCGGGCAGGCGAACACCGGGGAGCTGTTTTTT

D: TRBD1
size: NA
V: TRBV6-5
J: TRBJ1-3
CDR3: CASRAGTASGNTIYF
DNA: TGTGCCAGCAGGGCCGGGACAGCCTCTGGAAACACCATATATTTT

D: NA
size: NA
V: TRBV19
J: TRBJ2-1
CDR3: CASEGGNEQFF
DNA: TGTGCCAGTGAGGGTGGCAATGAGCAGTTCTTC

D: NA
size: NA
V: TRBV27
J: TRBJ2-3
CDR3: CASSFNLGRRTDTQYF
DNA: TGTGCCAGCAGTTTCAATCTAGGACGGAGAACAGATACGCAGTATTTT

D: NA
size: medium-sized
V: TRBV28
J: TRBJ1-4
CDR3: CASQFVGGGDEKLFF
DNA: TGTGCCAGCCAGTTTGTTGGGGGCGGGGATGAAAAACTGTTTTTT

D: NA
size: NA
V: TRBV5-5
J: TRBJ2-1
CDR3: CASSHSIPTIRGDEQFF
DNA: TGTGCCAGCAGCCACTCTATTCCGACTATAAGAGGCGATGAGCAGTTCTTC

D: NA
size: NA
V: TRBV4-2
J: TRBJ2-3
CDR3: CASSKRTVLSTDTQYF
DNA: TGTGCCAGCAGCAAGAGGACAGTCCTAAGCACAGATACGCAGTATTTT

D: NA
size: NA
V: TRBV10-2
J: TRBJ1-6
CDR3: CASSGSGNSPLHF
DNA: TGCGCCAGCAGTGGGAGCGGTAATTCACCCCTCCACTTT

D: TRBD1
size: NA
V: TRBV23-1
J: TRBJ2-7
CDR3: CASSQAGQGVSYEQYF
DNA: TGCGCCAGCAGTCAAGCGGGACAGGGGGTGTCCTACGAGCAGTACTTC

D: TRBD1
size: few
V: TRBV19
J: TRBJ2-7
CDR3: CASSSYGQGSYEQYF
DNA: TGTGCCAGTAGTTCCTACGGACAGGGCTCCTACGAGCAGTACTTC

D: NA
size: NA
V: TRBV28
J: TRBJ2-2
CDR3: CASSLASNTGELFF
DNA: TGTGCCAGCAGTTTAGCTAGCAACACCGGGGAGCTGTTTTTT

D: NA
size: NA
V: TRBV6-4
J: TRBJ2-3
CDR3: CASSPDSGGGTDTQYF
DNA: TGTGCCAGCAGCCCTGACTCAGGGGGGGGCACAGATACGCAGTATTTT

D: TRBD1
size: NA
V: TRBV5-5
J: TRBJ2-7
CDR3: CASSRDRSSYEQYF
DNA: TGTGCCAGCAGCCGGGACAGGAGCTCCTACGAGCAGTACTTC

D: NA
size: once
V: TRBV29-1
J: TRBJ2-3
CDR3: CSVRQKFTDTQYF
DNA: TGCAGCGTTAGACAGAAGTTTACAGATACGCAGTATTTT

D: NA
size: few
V: TRBV18
J: TRBJ2-7
CDR3: CASSPRNDYEQYF
DNA: TGTGCCAGCTCACCACGAAATGATTACGAGCAGTACTTC

D: TRBD1
size: NA
V: TRBV7-9
J: TRBJ1-4
CDR3: CASSSEWDRVEKLFF
DNA: TGTGCCAGCAGCTCAGAGTGGGACAGGGTTGAAAAACTGTTTTTT

D: NA
size: few
V: TRBV7-6
J: TRBJ2-7
CDR3: CASSLEPDTYEQYF
DNA: TGTGCCAGCAGCTTAGAGCCGGATACCTACGAGCAGTACTTC

D: TRBD1
size: NA
V: TRBV9
J: TRBJ2-2
CDR3: CASSVGAGQVAGELFF
DNA: TGTGCCAGCAGCGTAGGCGCGGGACAGGTCGCCGGGGAGCTGTTTTTT

D: NA
size: once
V: TRBV19
J: TRBJ1-2
CDR3: CASSPTGYRDTYYGYTF
DNA: TGTGCCAGTAGTCCCACCGGATATCGGGACACCTACTATGGCTACACCTTC

D: NA
size: NA
V: TRBV27
J: TRBJ2-3
CDR3: CASSSDSTDTQYF
DNA: TGTGCCAGCAGTTCGGATAGCACAGATACGCAGTATTTT

D: NA
size: few
V: TRBV19
J: TRBJ2-7
CDR3: CASSLGRGTYEQYF
DNA: TGTGCCAGTAGTCTGGGCAGGGGCACCTACGAGCAGTACTTC